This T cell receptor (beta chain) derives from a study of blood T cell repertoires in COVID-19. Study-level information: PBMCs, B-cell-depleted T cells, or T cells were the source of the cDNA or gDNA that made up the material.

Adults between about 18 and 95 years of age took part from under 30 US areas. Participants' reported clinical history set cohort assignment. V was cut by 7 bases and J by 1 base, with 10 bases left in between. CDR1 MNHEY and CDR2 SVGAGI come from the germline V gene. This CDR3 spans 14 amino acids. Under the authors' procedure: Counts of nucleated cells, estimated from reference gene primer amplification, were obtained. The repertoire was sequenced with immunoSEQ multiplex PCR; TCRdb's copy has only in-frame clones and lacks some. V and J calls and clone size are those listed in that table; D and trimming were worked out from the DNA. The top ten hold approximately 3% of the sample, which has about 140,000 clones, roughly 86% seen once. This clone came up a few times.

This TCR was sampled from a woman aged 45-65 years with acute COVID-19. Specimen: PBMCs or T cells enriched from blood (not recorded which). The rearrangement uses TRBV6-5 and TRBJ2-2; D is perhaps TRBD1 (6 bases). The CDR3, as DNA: TGTGCCAGCACAACACAGGGGAACACCGGGGAGCTGTTTTTT. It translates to CASTTQGNTGELFF.